The 5 T cell receptor beta chains presented below share a single source sample, sequenced in a study of blood T cell repertoires in COVID-19. TCRdb keeps only in-frame clones here, not all; method: immunoSEQ multiplex PCR. The sample shows tens of thousands of clones, approximately 86% of them seen only once. Sequencing was done on a sample of peripheral blood. Receptor source: a man between 70 and 80 years old with acute or convalescent COVID-19.

The sample holds one count of this clone. The chain couples TRBV5-1 to TRBJ1-4; D is possibly TRBD1 (6 bases). Trimming took off 4 bases at V and 8 bases at J, with 12 bases between the two ends. This CDR3 has 13 residues. Germline-derived CDR1 and CDR2 are SGHRS and YFSETQ. The CDR3: CASSPGRGEKLFF. For the CDR3, the DNA is TGCGCCAGCAGCCCAGGGAGGGGGGAAAAACTGTTTTTT.

The chain has TRBV6-5 and TRBJ2-5, with TRBD2 as a possible D gene (5 bases). In germline, CDR1 is MNHEY, CDR2 SVGAGI. The CDR3 runs 13 residues. V was shortened by 10 bases and J by 4 bases, with 16 bases between the two germline ends. The CDR3 sequence: CATFISGGETQYF. Here the CDR3 DNA reads TGTGCCACTTTTATCAGCGGCGGAGAGACCCAGTACTTC.

Here the CDR3 DNA reads TGTGCCACCAGCAGAGATAGAGCGGGGGTGGGAGAGACCCAGTACTTC. This gives the protein CATSRDRAGVGETQYF. V and J are TRBV15 and TRBJ2-5; 8 bases line up with TRBD2. The CDR3 covers 16 residues. With 0 bases clipped from V and 4 bases from J, the junction kept 7 bases outside the gene matches. CDR1 is LNHNV, CDR2 YYDKDF, per germline (reference sequence). Complete variable domain (other parts from reference TRBV15 and TRBJ2-5): DAMVIQNPRYQVTQFGKPVTLSCSQTLNHNVMYWYQQKSSQAPKLLFHYYDKDFNNEADTPDNFQSRRPNTSFCFLDIRSPGLGDTAMYLCATSRDRAGVGETQYFGPGTRLLVL.

The rearrangement joins TRBV21-1 to TRBJ2-7; TRBD1, the table's D call, lacks a check against the DNA. TRBV21-1 is a pseudogene segment. The CDR3 has 18 amino acids. The CDR3 loop reads CASSKVRGPGQLTYEQYF. Written as DNA, the CDR3 is TGTGCCAGCAGCAAAGTCCGGGGGCCGGGACAGCTAACCTACGAGCAGTACTTC.

V usage is TRBV11-1 and J usage is TRBJ2-5; maybe TRBD2 (6 bases). Trimming shortened V by 3 bases and J by 5 bases, and 16 bases separated the two germline ends. Germline CDR1 SGHAT, CDR2 FQDESV (reference sequence). The CDR3 covers 15 residues. The CDR3 DNA reads TGTGCCAGCAGCTTTCAGGTGGGAGGAGGGGAGACCCAGTACTTC. It is translated as CASSFQVGGGETQYF.